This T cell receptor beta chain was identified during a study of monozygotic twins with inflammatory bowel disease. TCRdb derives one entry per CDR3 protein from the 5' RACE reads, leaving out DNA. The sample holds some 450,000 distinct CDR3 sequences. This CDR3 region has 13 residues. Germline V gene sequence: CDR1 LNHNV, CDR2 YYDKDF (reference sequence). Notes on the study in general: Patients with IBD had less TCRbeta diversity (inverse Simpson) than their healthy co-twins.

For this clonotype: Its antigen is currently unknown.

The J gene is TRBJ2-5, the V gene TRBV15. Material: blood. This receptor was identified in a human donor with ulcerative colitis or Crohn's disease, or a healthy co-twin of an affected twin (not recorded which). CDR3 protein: CATSVRFEETQYF.